This TCR beta chain came from a study of blood T cell repertoires in COVID-19 (dated by TCRdb to 2018 to 2021). Study-wide context: Samples covering the acute and convalescent phases of COVID-19 were provided by collaborators in the United States, Italy and Spain. Samples were obtained from the ongoing ImmuneRACE study (first 160 participants) and from some 1,300 subjects provided by 6 global collaborators. The repertoires were released in a freely available public database intended as a resource for research on the immune response to SARS-CoV-2. Where HLA class I and class II types were available, the types were taken from metadata supplied by the sample provider, not from assay-based typing. The dataset comprised deeply sampled blood TCRbeta repertoires from subjects exposed to, actively infected with, or recovered from COVID-19. A de-identified subject ID, COVID-19 status, age in years and sex were almost always included in the sample metadata. The material from the prospective study consisted of cDNA or gDNA derived from T cells, B-cell-depleted T cells, or PBMCs. The paper's findings and limits, for the study overall: How much clinical and demographic metadata was included differed by source and by participant, and the metadata was provided uncurated.

CDR1 and CDR2 are drawn from the germline V gene: MNHEY, SVGAGI. The junction shows trimming of 2 bases on V and 5 bases on J, plus 7 bases between the germline ends. The CDR3 runs 14 amino acids, cysteine and phenylalanine included. Just CDR3 DNA is preserved here, 42 bases in frame from base 1. This clone came up a few times. Its antigen is still unknown. Base qualities are not at hand, and no much larger clone is one base apart. Whole blood was collected in K2EDTA tubes by collaborating institutions according to the institutions' own protocols. Collaborator samples were shipped for TCRbeta analysis as frozen whole blood, isolated PBMCs, or DNA extracted from either sample type. TCRbeta CDR3 regions were amplified from genomic DNA by means of the immunoSEQ Assay, a bias-controlled multiplex PCR. From the authors' description of their analysis: Within the assay, amplification of reference gene primers was used to estimate how many nucleated cells each sample contained. To quantify the absolute abundance of each unique TCRbeta CDR3 rearrangement, sequence reads were collapsed and filtered. For each sample, productive Simpson clonality was calculated as the square root of Simpson's diversity index across productive rearrangements. TCRdb's version of the immuneACCESS table is confined to in-frame rearrangements and falls short of the full clone set. An unresolved V gene accounts for under half of the shortfall where checked; the remainder is of unknown origin. From that table come the V and J calls and clone size; the DNA was used to work out D and trimming. For this sample there are about 130,000 clones; about 80% appear just once. The ten largest clones add up to 3.5% to 4.5% of the sample.

This receptor chain uses TRBV6-5 and TRBJ1-6; no confident D gene assignment can be made. The sequenced material came from peripheral blood. This sequence was found in a woman aged 50 to 60 with acute or convalescent COVID-19. The CDR3 sequence is CASSYGQNNSPLHF. The nucleotide sequence is given as TGTGCCAGCAGTTACGGCCAAAATAATTCACCCCTCCACTTT.